This T cell receptor beta chain was identified in a study of blood T cell repertoires in COVID-19. This clone was detected once. In the authors' workflow: Scientists estimated how many nucleated cells there were by amplifying reference gene primers. Generated by immunoSEQ multiplex PCR, the TCRdb table keeps only in-frame clones and is missing some. V, J and clone size reflect that table, while D and trimming were determined from the DNA. Here the sample spans fewer than 80,000 clones, nearly 90% being singletons. Germline CDR1 is SGHDT and CDR2 is YYEEEE. The CDR3 sequence is 15 residues long. The trim removed 1 base at V and 10 bases at J, leaving 4 bases unmatched.

The sequencing input was peripheral blood. This TCR was sampled from a woman aged 45-60 years with active COVID-19. The chain carries TRBV5-6 and TRBJ2-1; 14 bases line up with TRBD2. For the CDR3, the DNA is TGTGCCAGCAGCTTGAGACTAGCGGGAGGGGACGAGCAGTTCTTC. As protein: CASSLRLAGGDEQFF.